The 15 T cell receptor beta chains reported below all come from one sample, sequenced in a study of neurological immune-mediated disorders. TCRdb processed the 5' RACE reads anew with MiXCR; each CDR3 protein has one entry. The table includes about 20,000 distinct CDR3 sequences, about 15% detected once. The sequenced sample was PBMCs. These receptors were collected from a female donor with HTLV-1-associated myelopathy (HAM/TSP).

This clonotype was seen ten or more times. The V gene is TRBV18, the J gene TRBJ1-1; 7 bases map to TRBD1. J lost 5 bases, V lost 3 bases, and 6 bases had no gene match. Per germline, CDR1 KGHSH and CDR2 LQKENI. The CDR3 extends over 14 amino acids. The chain's CDR3 is CASSPLTGKTEAFF. CDR3 bases: TGTGCCAGCTCACCGCTGACAGGGAAAACTGAAGCTTTCTTT.

This clonotype was detected ten times or more. Written as DNA, the CDR3 is TGCAGCGTTGACCTAGCCAAAAACATTCAGTACTTC. Residues: CSVDLAKNIQYF. The chain has TRBV29-1 and TRBJ2-4; D is unresolved. This CDR3 is built from 12 residues. V gave up 3 bases and J gave up 0 bases, with 3 bases separating them. Germline V lookup: CDR1 SQVTM, CDR2 ANQGSEA.

At least ten counts were recorded for this clonotype. This sequence joins TRBV10-3 and TRBJ2-7, with D uncertain. There are 14 residues in the CDR3. V was pared by 0 bases and J by 4 bases, with 10 bases between. CDR1 is ENHRY, CDR2 SYGVKD, per germline. CDR3 amino acids: CAISESPGSYEQYF. The CDR3, as DNA: TGTGCCATCAGTGAGTCTCCAGGTTCGTACGAGCAGTACTTC.

Within the sample, this clonotype is medium-sized. The chain uses TRBV2 and TRBJ1-5, with a possible D match to TRBD1 (6 bases). This CDR3 is 15 amino acids long. The V gene lost 6 bases and the J gene lost 4 bases, with 16 bases spanning the gap. Germline lookup yields CDR1 SNHLY and CDR2 FYNNEI. CDR3 sequence: CASSAQGQRNQPQHF. The DNA for the CDR3 is TGTGCCAGCAGCGCACAGGGCCAGCGTAATCAGCCCCAGCATTTT.

The genes are TRBV28 and TRBJ2-7; 13 nucleotides match TRBD2. Trimming cost V 4 bases and J 1 base; bases outside gene matches: 4. CDR3 length: 16 amino acids. Germline lookup yields CDR1 MDHEN and CDR2 SYDVKM. The CDR3 region is CASSYGTSGNSYEQYF. CDR3 nucleotides: TGTGCCAGCAGTTATGGGACTAGCGGGAATTCCTACGAGCAGTACTTC.

The sample holds many counts of this clonotype. The gene calls are TRBV5-1 and TRBJ2-1; D gene ambiguous. The germline V gene has CDR1 SGHRS and CDR2 YFSETQ. The CDR3 runs 12 residues. Trimming pared 2 bases from V and 5 bases from J, leaving 5 bases between. CDR3 DNA: TGCGCCAGCAGCTTCACAAACAATGAGCAGTTCTTC. As protein: CASSFTNNEQFF.

This clonotype occurred many times. The V call is TRBV6-1, the J call TRBJ1-1; D ambiguous. Deletions cut 6 bases from V and 5 bases from J, with 13 bases between. The CDR3 consists of 13 residues. CDR1 is MNHNS and CDR2 is SASEGT in the germline V gene. In DNA form, the CDR3 reads TGTGCCAGCAGAGGGTTCGGGGAGACTGAAGCTTTCTTT. Its translation is CASRGFGETEAFF.

This rearrangement joins TRBV20-1 to TRBJ2-1; TRBD1 agrees at 10 bases. V lost 3 bases, J lost 12 bases, and 14 bases stayed unmatched. Per germline, CDR1 DFQATT and CDR2 SNEGSKA (reference sequence). The CDR3 totals 15 residues. Written as DNA, the CDR3 is TGCAGTGCTAGGCAGGACAGGGGGGGAGCAGATACGCAGTTCTTC. Translation: CSARQDRGGADTQFF.

Many counts were recorded for this clonotype. The gene calls are TRBV20-1 and TRBJ2-2; 11 nucleotides line up with TRBD2. V lost 3 bases and J lost 6; bases outside the gene matches: 6. The CDR3 has 15 amino acids. From germline, CDR1 is DFQATT and CDR2 SNEGSKA (reference sequence). The CDR3 is CSARVGLAESGELFF. CDR3 nucleotide sequence: TGCAGTGCTAGGGTGGGACTAGCGGAATCCGGGGAGCTGTTTTTT.

This clonotype was recorded many times. V and J are TRBV5-1 and TRBJ2-5, with 13 bases aligning to TRBD2. V was clipped by 4 bases and J by 2 bases; unmatched bases: 5. This CDR3 spans 16 amino acids. CDR1 is SGHRS, CDR2 YFSETQ, per germline. The CDR3 DNA reads TGCGCCAGCAGCACCGGGACTAGCGGGGAGCAAGAGACCCAGTACTTC. It specifies CASSTGTSGEQETQYF.

This clonotype occurred many times. CDR3 DNA sequence: TGCGGAACGGCGACGAGCTCCTACAATGAGCAGTTCTTC. Protein sequence: CGTATSSYNEQFF. V gene TRBV20-1 combines with J gene TRBJ2-1, with no clear D. This CDR3 spans 13 amino acids. From germline, CDR1 is DFQATT and CDR2 SNEGSKA (reference sequence).

This chain links TRBV5-1 with TRBJ1-1; D not certain. Germline assignment: CDR1 SGHRS and CDR2 YFSETQ. Trimming removed 4 bases at V and 0 bases at J, with 10 bases between. The CDR3 has 14 residues. The CDR3 sequence is CASSPYRVNTEAFF. The CDR3, as DNA: TGCGCCAGCAGCCCCTACAGAGTGAACACTGAAGCTTTCTTT. The complete variable domain, with remaining parts taken from reference TRBV5-1 and TRBJ1-1, reads KAGVTQTPRYLIKTRGQQVTLSCSPISGHRSVSWYQQTPGQGLQFLFEYFSETQRNKGNFPGRFSGRQFSNSRSEMNVSTLELGDSALYLCASSPYRVNTEAFFGQGTRLTVV.

Many counts were recorded for this clonotype. A read error may account for a junction end that differs from germline. The rearrangement joins TRBV7-9 to TRBJ2-5, with 11 bases that match TRBD2. CDR3 length: 14 residues. CDR1 is SEHNR, CDR2 FQNEAQ, per germline (reference sequence). The CDR3, as DNA: TGTGCCAGCAGCGTAGCGGGAGGGCAAGAGACCCAGTACTTC. It codes for CASSVAGGQETQYF.

This clonotype occurred many times. The rearrangement links TRBV20-1 to TRBJ2-3; D is perhaps TRBD1 (5 bases). This CDR3 region has 14 residues. Looked up from germline, CDR1 is DFQATT and CDR2 is SNEGSKA (reference sequence). V shed 8 bases and J shed 2 bases, with 17 bases lying between them. The CDR3 sequence: CSTTGRQTTDTQYF. The CDR3 nucleotides read TGCAGTACCACCGGAAGACAGACCACAGATACGCAGTATTTT.

This clonotype was picked up many times. The chain employs TRBV7-3 and TRBJ2-3; no reliable D call. This CDR3 spans 14 amino acids. Germline V gives CDR1 SGHTA, CDR2 FQGTGA. Trimming left V 2 bases short and J 0 bases short, with 6 bases between. The CDR3 spells CASSLLGSTDTQYF. The CDR3 region has the DNA TGTGCCAGCAGCTTACTGGGGAGCACAGATACGCAGTATTTT.